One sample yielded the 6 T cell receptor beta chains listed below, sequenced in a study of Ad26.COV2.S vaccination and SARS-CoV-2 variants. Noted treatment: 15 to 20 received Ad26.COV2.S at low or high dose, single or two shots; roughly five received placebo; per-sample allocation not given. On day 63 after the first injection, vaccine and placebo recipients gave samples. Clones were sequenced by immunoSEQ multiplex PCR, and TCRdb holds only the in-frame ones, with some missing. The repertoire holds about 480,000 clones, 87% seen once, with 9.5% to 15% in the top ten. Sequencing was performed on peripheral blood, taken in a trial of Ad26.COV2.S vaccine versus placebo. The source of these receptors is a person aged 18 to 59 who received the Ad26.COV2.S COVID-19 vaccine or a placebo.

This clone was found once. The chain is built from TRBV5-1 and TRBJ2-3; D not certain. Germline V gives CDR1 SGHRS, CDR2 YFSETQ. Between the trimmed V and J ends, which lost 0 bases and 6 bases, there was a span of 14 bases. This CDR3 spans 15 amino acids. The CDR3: CASSLALRVLDTQYF. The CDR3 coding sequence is TGCGCCAGCAGCTTGGCGCTTAGAGTTTTGGATACGCAGTATTTT.

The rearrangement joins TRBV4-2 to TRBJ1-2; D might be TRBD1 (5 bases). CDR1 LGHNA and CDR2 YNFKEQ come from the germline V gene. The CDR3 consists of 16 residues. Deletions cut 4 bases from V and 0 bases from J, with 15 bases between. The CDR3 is CASSRRRGAPNYGYTF. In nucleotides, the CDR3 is TGTGCCAGCAGCCGGCGTAGAGGGGCCCCTAACTATGGCTACACCTTC.

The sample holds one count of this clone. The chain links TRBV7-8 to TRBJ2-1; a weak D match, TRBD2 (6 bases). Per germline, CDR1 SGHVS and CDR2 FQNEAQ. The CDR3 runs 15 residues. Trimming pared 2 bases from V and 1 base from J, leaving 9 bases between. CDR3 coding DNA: TGTGCCAGCAGCTTAATCGGGAGTTCCTACAATGAGCAGTTCTTC. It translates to CASSLIGSSYNEQFF.

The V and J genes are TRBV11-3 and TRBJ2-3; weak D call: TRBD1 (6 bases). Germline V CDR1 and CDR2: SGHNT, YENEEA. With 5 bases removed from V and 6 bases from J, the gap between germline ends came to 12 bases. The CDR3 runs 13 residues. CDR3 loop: CASSENRVDTQYF. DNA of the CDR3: TGTGCCAGCAGCGAAAACAGGGTTGATACGCAGTATTTT.

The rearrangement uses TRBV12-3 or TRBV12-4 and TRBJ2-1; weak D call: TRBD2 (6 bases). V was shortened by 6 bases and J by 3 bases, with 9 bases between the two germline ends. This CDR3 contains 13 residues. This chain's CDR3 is CASRTSLYNEQFF. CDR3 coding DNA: TGTGCCAGCAGGACTAGTCTCTACAATGAGCAGTTCTTC.

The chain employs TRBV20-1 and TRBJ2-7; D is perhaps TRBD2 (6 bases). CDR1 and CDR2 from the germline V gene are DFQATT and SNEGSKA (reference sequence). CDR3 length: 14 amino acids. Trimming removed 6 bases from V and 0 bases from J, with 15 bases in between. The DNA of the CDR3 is TGCAGTGCGAGTCTTAGCGGAAGCTCCTACGAGCAGTACTTC. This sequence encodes CSASLSGSSYEQYF.